The subject of this entry is one T cell receptor beta chain. This clonotype is termed medium-sized (0.01 to 0.1%). Its target antigen remains unknown. This could be a read error, since a much larger clone is one nucleotide away. This record comes from a study of CD4 and CD8 cells across lung adenocarcinoma regions (dated by TCRdb to the late 2010s). About the investigation overall: The study examined intratumor heterogeneity of the T cell receptor repertoire by comparing tumor centers with tumor margins.

The receptor library was made with PCR. Sequencing was carried out with a HiSeq X Ten. The public reads were reprocessed in TCRdb via fastp at Q25 and MiXCR, keeping in-frame beta chains. Each CDR3 protein appears once, grouped with its most common genes and DNA. Across this sample there are about 7,700 distinct CDR3 sequences, with over 40% seen only once. Clones ranked in the top ten supply about 30% of the sample. The donors were patients who had localized lung adenocarcinoma, which is a subtype of non-small cell lung cancer. The samples were taken from the margins of localized lung adenocarcinomas. For TCR repertoire analysis, CD4+ T cells from tumor tissue were profiled apart from CD8+ T cells. Taken from the germline V gene (reference sequence), the CDR1 and CDR2 loops are MNHEY and SMNVEV. Spanning cysteine to phenylalanine, the CDR3 consists of 16 amino acids. Solely the CDR3 DNA is kept, with 48 bases framed from the first base.

The sequence derives from a male donor with lung adenocarcinoma. The CD4 and CD8 labels of this study may be unreliable. The sequenced sample consisted of CD4+ T cells from the margin of a lung tumor. What the cell subset or site label conveys for this sample: tumor margin region. The rearrangement combines TRBV27 with TRBJ2-1, with 8 middle bases fitting TRBD2. The tail of the sequence fits TRBJ2-7 better, so the J call may be wrong. The CDR3 amino acid sequence is: CASRLSGANSYNEQYF. At the DNA level, the sequence is TGTGCCAGCAGGCTTAGCGGGGCTAACTCCTACAATGAGCAGTACTTC.